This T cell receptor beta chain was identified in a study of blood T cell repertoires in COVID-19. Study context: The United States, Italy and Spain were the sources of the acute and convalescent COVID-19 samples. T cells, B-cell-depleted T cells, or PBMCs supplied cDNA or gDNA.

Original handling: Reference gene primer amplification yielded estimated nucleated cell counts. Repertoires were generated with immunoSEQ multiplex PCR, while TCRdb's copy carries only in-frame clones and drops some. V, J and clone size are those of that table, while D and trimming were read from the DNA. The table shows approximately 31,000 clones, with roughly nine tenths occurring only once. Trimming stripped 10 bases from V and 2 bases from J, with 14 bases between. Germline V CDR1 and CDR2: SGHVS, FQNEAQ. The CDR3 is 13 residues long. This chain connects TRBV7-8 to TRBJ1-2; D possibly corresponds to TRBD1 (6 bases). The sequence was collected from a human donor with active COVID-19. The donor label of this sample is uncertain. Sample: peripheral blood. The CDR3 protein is CATQGSWNYGYTF. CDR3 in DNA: TGTGCCACTCAGGGGAGTTGGAACTATGGCTACACCTTC. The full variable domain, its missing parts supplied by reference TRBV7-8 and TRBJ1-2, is GAGVSQSPRYKVAKRGQDVALRCDPISGHVSLFWYQQALGQGPEFLTYFQNEAQLDKSGLPSDRFFAERPEGSVSTLKIQRTQQEDSAVYLCATQGSWNYGYTFGSGTRLTVV.